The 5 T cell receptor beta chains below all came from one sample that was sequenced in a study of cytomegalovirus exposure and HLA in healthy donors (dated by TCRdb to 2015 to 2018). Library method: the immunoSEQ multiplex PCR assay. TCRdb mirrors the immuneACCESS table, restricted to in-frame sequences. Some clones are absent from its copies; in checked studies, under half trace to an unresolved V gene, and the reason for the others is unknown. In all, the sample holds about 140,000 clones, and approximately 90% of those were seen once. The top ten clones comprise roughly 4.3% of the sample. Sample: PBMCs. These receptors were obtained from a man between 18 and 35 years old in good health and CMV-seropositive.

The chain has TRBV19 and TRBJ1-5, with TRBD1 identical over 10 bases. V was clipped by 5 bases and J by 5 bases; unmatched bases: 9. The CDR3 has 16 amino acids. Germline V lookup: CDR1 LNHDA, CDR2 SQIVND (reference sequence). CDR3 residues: CASSPDRGKNHQPQHF. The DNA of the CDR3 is TGTGCCAGTAGTCCGGACAGGGGGAAGAATCATCAGCCCCAGCATTTT. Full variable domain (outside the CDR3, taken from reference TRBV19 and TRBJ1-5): DGGITQSPKYLFRKEGQNVTLSCEQNLNHDAMYWYRQDPGQGLRLIYYSQIVNDFQKGDIAEGYSVSREKKESFPLTVTSAQKNPTAFYLCASSPDRGKNHQPQHFGDGTRLSIL.

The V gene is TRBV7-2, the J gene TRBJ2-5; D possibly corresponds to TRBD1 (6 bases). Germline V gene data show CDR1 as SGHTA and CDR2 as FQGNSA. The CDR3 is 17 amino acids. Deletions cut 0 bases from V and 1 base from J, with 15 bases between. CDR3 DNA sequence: TGTGCCAGCAGCTTAGCTCCCGGTGGGGGCTTCCAAGAGACCCAGTACTTC. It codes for CASSLAPGGGFQETQYF.

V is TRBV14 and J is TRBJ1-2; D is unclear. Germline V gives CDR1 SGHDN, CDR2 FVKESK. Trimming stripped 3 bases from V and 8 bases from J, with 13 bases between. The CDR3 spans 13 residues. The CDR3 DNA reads TGTGCCAGCAGCCATAATCGTAGGAGCGGCTACACCTTC. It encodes CASSHNRRSGYTF.

CDR3 residues: CASSYRRWEANEQFF. For the CDR3, the DNA is TGTGCCAGCAGTTACCGCCGATGGGAGGCAAATGAGCAGTTCTTC. The rearrangement uses TRBV6-5 and TRBJ2-1; weak D call: TRBD2 (6 bases). Trimming removed 2 bases from V and 7 bases from J, with 15 bases in between. In germline, CDR1 is MNHEY, CDR2 SVGAGI. There are 15 residues in the CDR3.

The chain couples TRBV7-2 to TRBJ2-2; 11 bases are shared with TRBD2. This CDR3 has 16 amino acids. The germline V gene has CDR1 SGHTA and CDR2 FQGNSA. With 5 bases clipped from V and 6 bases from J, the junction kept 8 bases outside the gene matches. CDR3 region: CASSPLAGGRPGELFF. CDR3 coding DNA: TGTGCCAGCAGCCCCTTAGCGGGGGGGCGGCCCGGGGAGCTGTTTTTT.